This TCR beta chain was retrieved from a study of cytomegalovirus exposure and HLA in healthy donors. The study's findings and limits: Immune exposure was documented only through CMV serostatus. TRBV6-2, TRBV6-3 and other indistinguishable V segments were excluded. For TCR beta chains, V- and J-gene trimming was later linked to a missense DCLRE1C variant.

In the case of this clone: Its target is unknown. Relative to the germline gene, one junction end is altered; a read error may explain this.

The PCR used 60 Vbeta and 13 Jbeta primers. Libraries were prepared by immunoSEQ multiplex PCR; TCRdb keeps only in-frame clonotypes and omits some of them. Its table lists about 110,000 clones. CDR1 is SGHTA, CDR2 FQGNSA, per germline. The CDR3 has 15 amino acids. Whereas donors were nominally healthy upon sampling, unrecorded immune exposures were probable. The sequence was obtained from a man under 40 in good health and CMV-seronegative. Input material: PBMCs. The chain carries TRBV7-2 and TRBJ1-2; unclear D gene. The CDR3 bases are TGTGCCAGCACCTTACTTTCGGGGTCTGAGGATGGCTACACCTTC. Its protein is CASTLLSGSEDGYTF. Using reference TRBV7-2 and TRBJ1-2 for the parts outside the CDR3, the full variable domain is GAGVSQSPSNKVTEKGKDVELRCDPISGHTALYWYRQSLGQGLEFLIYFQGNSAPDKSGLPSDRFSAERTGGSVSTLTIQRTQQEDSAVYLCASTLLSGSEDGYTFGSGTRLTVV.